This T cell receptor (beta chain) was found in a study of response to subunit inactivated influenza vaccine. Study results and caveats: Authors suggested that a seasonal influenza vaccination recruits few new T cells each time.

This clonotype was counted a few times. The antigen is unknown. TCRdb called the RT-PCR reads again in MiXCR, with one record for every CDR3 protein. The data show 530,000 or so distinct CDR3 sequences, 12% seen once. This TCR derives from a man in his forties or fifties who received an inactivated influenza vaccine. Material: PBMCs from blood, obtained on the day of vaccination.

CDR3 sequence reads: CASSPHLTSGTEQFF. The CDR3 nucleotides read TGTGCCAGTAGTCCCCATCTGACTAGCGGGACTGAGCAGTTCTTC. V is TRBV19 and J is TRBJ2-1, with TRBD2 identical over 11 bases. The germline CDR1 and CDR2 sequences are LNHDA and SQIVND (reference sequence). CDR3 size: 15 residues. V lost 5 bases to trimming and J lost 9 bases; unmatched junction nucleotides: 9.